The 19 T cell receptor beta chains listed next were all sequenced from one sample in a study of graft-versus-host responses after intestinal transplantation. These TCRs are of unknown antigen specificity. Sequenced by immunoSEQ multiplex PCR; TCRdb stores in-frame clones only, minus some. The table records about 94,000 clones, roughly 90% of them present only once. Source: unstimulated CD8+ T cells sorted from spleen or lymph node cells, taken before intestinal transplant. These receptor sequences come from a human donor who received an intestinal transplant.

This chain uses TRBV11-2 with TRBJ2-3; weak D call: TRBD2 (6 bases). The CDR3 totals 14 residues. V gave up 5 bases and J gave up 5 bases, with 14 bases separating them. CDR1 and CDR2 (germline): SGHAT, FQNNGV. CDR3 bases: TGTGCCAGCAGCATCGGGACTGCAAAAGATACGCAGTATTTT. Its protein product is CASSIGTAKDTQYF. The variable domain in full, with the rest retrieved from reference TRBV11-2 and TRBJ2-3, is EAGVAQSPRYKIIEKRQSVAFWCNPISGHATLYWYQQILGQGPKLLIQFQNNGVVDDSQLPKDRFSAERLKGVDSTLKIQPAKLEDSAVYLCASSIGTAKDTQYFGPGTRLTVL.

J is TRBJ2-1 and V is TRBV19, with 7 bases that match TRBD2. The CDR3 is 15 amino acids. V gave up 5 bases and J gave up 2 bases; unmatched junction bases: 6. Germline V lookup: CDR1 LNHDA, CDR2 SQIVND (reference sequence). CDR3 sequence reads: CASSFSGFAYNEQFF. In DNA form, the CDR3 reads TGTGCCAGTAGTTTTAGCGGGTTCGCCTACAATGAGCAGTTCTTC.

The chain uses TRBV19 and TRBJ2-7; 10 positions match TRBD1. Trimming at V came to 5 bases and at J to 1 base, leaving 2 bases not matched to a gene. There are 14 residues in the CDR3. Per germline, CDR1 LNHDA and CDR2 SQIVND (reference sequence). CDR3 in amino acids: CASSWGQGSYEQYF. In nucleotides, the CDR3 is TGTGCCAGTAGTTGGGGACAGGGGTCCTACGAGCAGTACTTC.

This clone came up once. The chain recombines TRBV27 with TRBJ1-1; tentatively, D is TRBD1 (5 bases). CDR1 is MNHEY and CDR2 is SMNVEV in the germline V gene (reference sequence). The CDR3 contains 16 residues. V was pared by 5 bases and J by 1 base, with 17 bases between. This chain's CDR3 is CASSPPPPGKNTEAFF. Written as DNA, the CDR3 is TGTGCCAGCAGTCCACCTCCACCAGGGAAGAACACTGAAGCTTTCTTT.

Notes on this clone: Relative to the germline gene, one junction end is altered; a read error may explain this. The chain recombines TRBV9 with TRBJ1-1; the D gene is possibly TRBD1 (6 bases). The CDR3 spans 15 residues. The V gene's germline CDR1 is SGDLS and CDR2 YYNGEE. The CDR3 sequence is CANSAMGHSNTEAFF. As DNA, the CDR3 is TGTGCCAACAGCGCAATGGGACACTCGAACACTGAAGCTTTCTTT.

Here the CDR3 DNA reads TGTGCCAGCACCCAGGGTAGGGGCGGATGGCCCCAGCATTTT. It translates to CASTQGRGGWPQHF. The V call is TRBV6-1, the J call TRBJ1-5, with D possibly TRBD1 on 5 matching bases. Trimming cost V 7 bases and J 9 bases, with 19 bases left between them. Germline V CDR1 and CDR2: MNHNS, SASEGT. The CDR3 spans 14 residues.

The V call is TRBV4-1, the J call TRBJ1-2; weak D call: TRBD1 (5 bases). CDR1 is MGHRA, CDR2 YSYEKL, per germline. V dropped 0 bases and J dropped 6 bases, with 20 bases sitting between them. The CDR3 length is 17 residues. CDR3 DNA sequence: TGCGCCAGCAGCCAAGATTTATTAGAGGCAGGGTATCATGGCTACACCTTC. This sequence encodes CASSQDLLEAGYHGYTF.

This chain uses TRBV28 with TRBJ1-4; 8 nucleotides match TRBD1. Losses at the gene ends were 8 bases for V and 7 bases for J; bases not matched to a gene: 12. This CDR3 comprises 15 residues. Looked up from germline, CDR1 is MDHEN and CDR2 is SYDVKM. CDR3 sequence: CASGQQGVRGEKLFF. The CDR3 DNA reads TGTGCCAGCGGTCAACAGGGGGTAAGGGGTGAAAAACTGTTTTTT.

The V and J genes are TRBV13 and TRBJ2-2, with D tentatively TRBD2 (6 bases). Germline CDR1 and CDR2: PRHDT and FYEKMQ (reference sequence). The CDR3 consists of 14 residues. Trimming stripped 6 bases from V and 1 base from J, with 9 bases between. The CDR3 DNA follows: TGTGCCAGCAGTTATAGCGGGAACACCGGGGAGCTGTTTTTT. Protein product: CASSYSGNTGELFF.

A remark on this clone: This sample also contains other DNA sequences that code for the same CDR3. The chain recombines TRBV4-1 with TRBJ2-1, with D possibly being TRBD2 (6 bases). The V gene lost 1 base and the J gene lost 7 bases, with 8 bases spanning the gap. The germline V gene has CDR1 MGHRA and CDR2 YSYEKL. This CDR3 spans 13 amino acids. CDR3 in amino acids: CASSQVEGNEQFF. As DNA, the CDR3 is TGCGCCAGCAGCCAAGTGGAGGGGAATGAGCAGTTCTTC.

The CDR3 loop is CASSTHGQTRSGNTIYF. The CDR3, as DNA: TGTGCCAGTAGCACCCATGGACAGACGCGCTCTGGAAACACCATATATTTT. This sequence joins TRBV19 and TRBJ1-3; the D gene is possibly TRBD1 (6 bases). The CDR3 extends over 17 amino acids. The V end was cut by 6 bases, the J end by 0 bases, with 18 bases between. Germline CDR1 is LNHDA and CDR2 is SQIVND (reference sequence). Drawing the rest from reference TRBV19 and TRBJ1-3, the complete variable domain is DGGITQSPKYLFRKEGQNVTLSCEQNLNHDAMYWYRQDPGQGLRLIYYSQIVNDFQKGDIAEGYSVSREKKESFPLTVTSAQKNPTAFYLCASSTHGQTRSGNTIYFGEGSWLTVV.

The table lists this clone with a few counts. The chain recombines TRBV19 with TRBJ2-7, with 10 bases that match TRBD1. Germline V gives CDR1 LNHDA, CDR2 SQIVND (reference sequence). The CDR3 runs 14 residues. Trimming cost V 5 bases and J 6 bases; bases outside gene matches: 7. The CDR3 nucleotides read TGTGCCAGTAGTCCTTGGACAGGGGGAGCCGAGCAGTACTTC. Its translation is CASSPWTGGAEQYF.

The chain carries TRBV5-1 and TRBJ1-5; 7 bases map to TRBD1. The CDR3 is 16 residues long. After removal of 0 bases from V and 2 bases from J, the junction contained 5 bases not matched to a gene. CDR1 and CDR2 (germline): SGHRS, YFSETQ. The CDR3 region has the DNA TGCGCCAGCAGCTTGGAGGGGGCGCACGGCAATCAGCCCCAGCATTTT. Protein product: CASSLEGAHGNQPQHF.

The chain recombines TRBV5-1 with TRBJ2-3, with 9 bases fitting TRBD2. The CDR3 is 15 amino acids. The ends lost 4 bases at V and 5 bases at J; junction bases unmatched: 8. Germline CDR1 is SGHRS and CDR2 is YFSETQ. CDR3 loop: CASSLLAGVGDTQYF. CDR3 DNA: TGCGCCAGCAGCCTACTAGCGGGTGTAGGAGATACGCAGTATTTT.

The rearrangement joins TRBV27 to TRBJ1-5; D gene ambiguous. CDR1 and CDR2 from the germline V gene are MNHEY and SMNVEV (reference sequence). V lost 5 bases and J lost 4, with 18 bases in between. The CDR3 loop spans 16 amino acids. The CDR3: CASSPSAGYGNQPQHF. In DNA, the CDR3 is TGTGCCAGCAGTCCGTCGGCGGGGTACGGAAATCAGCCCCAGCATTTT.

This clone was counted only a few times. The chain carries TRBV10-2 and TRBJ1-6; D might be TRBD1 (5 bases). The CDR3 runs 13 residues. Germline V CDR1 and CDR2: WSHSY, SAAADI. V lost 4 bases and J 10 bases, leaving 11 bases between the germline ends. For the CDR3, the DNA is TGCGCCAGCAGTGGGGGGAGGGCCTCACCCCTCCACTTT. Residues: CASSGGRASPLHF.

This clone was seen only once. This sequence joins TRBV27 and TRBJ1-5, with a weak D call TRBD1 (5 bases). V was trimmed by 4 bases and J by 3 bases, leaving 13 bases between them. The CDR3 is 15 amino acids. The germline gives CDR1 MNHEY, CDR2 SMNVEV (reference sequence). The CDR3 reads CASSSLGELNQPQHF. Here the CDR3 DNA reads TGTGCCAGCAGTTCTTTAGGGGAACTCAATCAGCCCCAGCATTTT.

The J gene is TRBJ2-7, the V gene TRBV29-1; the D is unclear. V was cut by 1 base and J by 2 bases, with 12 bases left in between. CDR3 size: 14 residues. Germline CDR1 SQVTM, CDR2 ANQGSEA. The CDR3 sequence is CSVEGQKQPYEQYF. The CDR3 bases are TGCAGCGTTGAAGGGCAGAAACAACCCTACGAGCAGTACTTC.

The rearrangement links TRBV12-5 to TRBJ2-1; 7 bases align to TRBD2. Losses at the gene ends were 5 bases for V and 3 bases for J; bases not matched to a gene: 10. Germline assignment: CDR1 LGHNT and CDR2 FRNRAP. The CDR3 spans 16 residues. The CDR3 DNA reads as TGTGCTAGTGGTCCACATCCCGAGCGGGGCTACAATGAGCAGTTCTTC. Translation gives CASGPHPERGYNEQFF. The whole variable domain, filled in from reference TRBV12-5 and TRBJ2-1, reads DARVTQTPRHKVTEMGQEVTMRCQPILGHNTVFWYRQTMMQGLELLAYFRNRAPLDDSGMPKDRFSAEMPDATLATLKIQPSEPRDSAVYFCASGPHPERGYNEQFFGPGTRLTVL.